Listed below are T cell receptor beta chains from one sample, sequenced in a study of PD-1 blockade in mismatch repair-deficient tumors. TCRdb keeps only in-frame clones here, not all; method: immunoSEQ multiplex PCR. In the table there are approximately 13,000 clones, approximately 81% of which are singletons. Their target antigens are unknown. The sequencing here drew on cells cultured in vitro, taken from a patient treated with pembrolizumab. These receptors were taken from an adult with mismatch repair-deficient cancer. Both conserved end residues are trimmed from each CDR3. Each record gives: J gene, V gene, CDR3 protein.

J: TRBJ2-7
V: TRBV4-1
CDR3: ASSQGWVAGVHEQY

J: TRBJ2-3
V: TRBV27
CDR3: ASSPGLATDTQY

J: TRBJ2-7
V: TRBV5-1
CDR3: ASSFGGSESYEQY

J: TRBJ2-3
V: TRBV19
CDR3: ASSPSGDTQY

J: TRBJ2-1
V: TRBV2
CDR3: ASGGSYNEQF

J: TRBJ1-2
V: TRBV7-9
CDR3: ASSLSGANNYGYT

J: TRBJ1-5
V: TRBV28
CDR3: ASSPVYSNQPQH

J: TRBJ2-1
V: TRBV10-3
CDR3: AISEAPSGNSDEQF

J: TRBJ2-2
V: TRBV30
CDR3: ACMRPNTGELF

J: TRBJ2-3
V: TRBV9
CDR3: ASSVASLAMDTQY

J: TRBJ2-1
V: TRBV28
CDR3: ASSPGFLTSGSSYNEQF

J: TRBJ2-3
V: TRBV10-1
CDR3: ASSESTVGPWDTQY

J: TRBJ1-5
V: TRBV6-4
CDR3: ASREGQGSSNQPQH

J: TRBJ1-5
V: TRBV9
CDR3: ASSADGNNQPQH

J: TRBJ2-7
V: TRBV9
CDR3: ASSVGSMGAGDYEQY

J: TRBJ2-3
V: TRBV28
CDR3: ASSLPSGQGVSDTQY